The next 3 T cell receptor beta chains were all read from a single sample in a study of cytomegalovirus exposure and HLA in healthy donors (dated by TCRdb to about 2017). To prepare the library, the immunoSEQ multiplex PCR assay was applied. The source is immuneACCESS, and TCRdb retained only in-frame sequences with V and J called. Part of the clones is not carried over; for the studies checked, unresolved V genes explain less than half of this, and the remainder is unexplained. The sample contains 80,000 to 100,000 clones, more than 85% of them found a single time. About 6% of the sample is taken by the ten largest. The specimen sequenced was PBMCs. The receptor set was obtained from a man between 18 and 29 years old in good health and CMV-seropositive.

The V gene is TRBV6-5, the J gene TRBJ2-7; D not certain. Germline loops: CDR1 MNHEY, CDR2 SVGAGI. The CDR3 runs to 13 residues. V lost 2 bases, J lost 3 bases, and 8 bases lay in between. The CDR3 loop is CASSYLGSYEQYF. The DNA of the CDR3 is TGTGCCAGCAGTTACCTTGGCAGCTACGAGCAGTACTTC.

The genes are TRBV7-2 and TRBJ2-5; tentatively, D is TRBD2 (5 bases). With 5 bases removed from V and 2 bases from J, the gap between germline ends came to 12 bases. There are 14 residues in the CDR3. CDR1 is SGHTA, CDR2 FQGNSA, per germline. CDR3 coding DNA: TGTGCCAGCAGCGAGTCACGGGGTCAAGAGACCCAGTACTTC. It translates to CASSESRGQETQYF.

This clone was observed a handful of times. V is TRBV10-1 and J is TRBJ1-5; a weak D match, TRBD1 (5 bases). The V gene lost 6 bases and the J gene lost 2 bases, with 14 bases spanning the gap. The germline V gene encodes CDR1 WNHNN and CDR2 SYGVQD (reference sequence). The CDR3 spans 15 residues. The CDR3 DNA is TGCGCCAGCAGCGCAGGGACGGGGGGCAATCAGCCCCAGCATTTT. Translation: CASSAGTGGNQPQHF.